Listed below are T cell receptor beta chains from one sample, sequenced in a study of blood T cells in healthy people across ages. Using its own MiXCR run on the 5' RACE reads, TCRdb lists one record per CDR3 protein. Altogether around 320,000 distinct CDR3 sequences are present, about 25% being singletons, with the ten largest covering 29%. The sequenced material came from blood. The receptors were gathered from a woman between 65 and 79 years old in good health. CDR3s include the opening cysteine and the closing phenylalanine or tryptophan. The D gene is left open where the match is weak. Rows may omit the clone size; those that give it use once, few, many or a size class.

size	D	J	V	length	CDR3	DNA
-	-	TRBJ1-1	TRBV6-2/TRBV6-3	15	CASGGEEFWGTEAFF	TGTGCCAGCGGGGGGGAAGAATTCTGGGGGACTGAAGCTTTCTTT
-	-	TRBJ2-3	TRBV5-1	14	CASSLDSGRDTQYF	TGCGCCAGCAGCTTGGATTCCGGGCGGGATACGCAGTATTTT
-	TRBD1	TRBJ1-1	TRBV5-1	14	CASSATGGWTEAFF	TGCGCCAGCAGCGCTACAGGGGGGTGGACTGAAGCTTTCTTT
-	TRBD1	TRBJ2-5	TRBV7-9	15	CASSSQQGSQETQYF	TGTGCCAGCAGCTCCCAACAGGGGTCTCAAGAGACCCAGTACTTC
few	-	TRBJ2-3	TRBV6-5	16	CASSSGLLGGTDTQYF	TGTGCCAGCAGCTCGGGACTCCTAGGGGGCACAGATACGCAGTATTTT
many	TRBD2	TRBJ2-4	TRBV28	16	CASSQRLAGAKNIQYF	TGTGCCAGCAGCCAGCGACTAGCGGGAGCCAAAAACATTCAGTACTTC
many	TRBD2	TRBJ2-1	TRBV5-1	18	CASSFGLAGAGLEVEQFF	TGCGCCAGCAGCTTCGGACTAGCGGGAGCCGGGTTGGAGGTTGAGCAGTTCTTC
-	TRBD2	TRBJ2-2	TRBV20-1	15	CSARRTSGNTGELFF	TGCAGTGCCCGGCGGACTAGCGGTAACACCGGGGAGCTGTTTTTT
few	TRBD2	TRBJ2-1	TRBV11-2	18	CASSLPSGAISSYNEQFF	TGTGCCAGCAGCTTACCTAGCGGAGCGATTAGCTCCTACAATGAGCAGTTCTTC
-	-	TRBJ1-3	TRBV4-1	17	CASSQGADSSSGSTIYF	TGTGCCAGCAGCCAAGGAGCAGACTCCAGCTCTGGAAGCACCATATATTTT
few	TRBD1	TRBJ2-5	TRBV3-1	15	CASSPGGTGEETQYF	TGTGCCAGCAGCCCCGGAGGGACAGGGGAAGAGACCCAGTACTTC
few	-	TRBJ1-6	TRBV4-1	15	CASSLRGGEGSPLHF	TGCGCCAGCAGCCTACGGGGGGGGGAGGGGTCACCCCTCCACTTT
many	-	TRBJ2-7	TRBV2	12	CASSAATYEQYF	TGTGCCAGCAGTGCGGCCACCTACGAGCAGTACTTC
few	TRBD2	TRBJ2-5	TRBV5-1	16	CASSFQAGVLSETQYF	TGCGCCAGCAGCTTCCAAGCGGGAGTACTTTCGGAGACCCAGTACTTC
-	-	TRBJ1-6	TRBV27	14	CASSFGAGDSPLHF	TGTGCCAGCAGTTTCGGGGCAGGGGATTCACCCCTCCACTTT
few	TRBD2	TRBJ2-1	TRBV11-2	16	CASSPTSGISGNEQFF	TGTGCCAGCAGCCCTACTAGCGGGATAAGCGGCAATGAGCAGTTCTTC
-	-	TRBJ2-4	TRBV20-1	13	CSARAPQVDIQYF	TGCAGTGCTAGAGCCCCCCAGGTGGACATTCAGTACTTC
-	-	TRBJ2-7	TRBV5-1	12	CASYNRGSEQYF	TGCGCCAGCTACAACCGGGGGTCCGAGCAGTACTTC
many	TRBD2	TRBJ2-7	TRBV28	17	CASSSGTSGRLSYEQYF	TGTGCCAGCAGTTCCGGGACTAGCGGGAGACTTTCCTACGAGCAGTACTTC
few	-	TRBJ2-5	TRBV7-9	14	CASSPGTPKETQYF	TGTGCCAGCAGCCCGGGGACCCCCAAAGAGACCCAGTACTTC
few	-	TRBJ1-2	TRBV27	14	CASSPRGTNYGYTF	TGTGCCAGCAGTCCTCGCGGAACTAACTATGGCTACACCTTC
-	TRBD1	TRBJ2-7	TRBV11-2	15	CASSLTDRDRDEQYF	TGTGCCAGCAGCTTAACGGACAGGGATAGAGACGAGCAGTACTTC
few	-	TRBJ2-1	TRBV9	15	CASSVGLSSYNEQFF	TGTGCCAGCAGCGTAGGCCTAAGCTCCTACAATGAGCAGTTCTTC
few	-	TRBJ2-7	TRBV28	15	CASSLTSGGTYEQYF	TGTGCCAGCAGCCTGACTAGTGGGGGTACCTACGAGCAGTACTTC
-	-	TRBJ2-5	TRBV4-2	14	CASSQDYVQETQYF	TGTGCCAGCAGCCAAGATTACGTTCAAGAGACCCAGTACTTC
-	-	TRBJ1-5	TRBV24-1	12	CATSDSEQPQHF	TGTGCCACCAGTGATTCGGAGCAGCCCCAGCATTTT
few	-	TRBJ2-7	TRBV28	15	CASSPTRPGVYEQYF	TGTGCCAGCAGTCCGACTCGGCCGGGGGTTTACGAGCAGTACTTC
-	-	TRBJ1-2	TRBV7-9	13	CASSGRGHYGYTF	TGTGCCAGCAGCGGCAGGGGTCACTATGGCTACACCTTC
-	-	TRBJ2-5	TRBV7-2	11	CASTEKETQYF	TGTGCCAGCACCGAAAAAGAGACCCAGTACTTC
-	-	TRBJ2-6	TRBV12-3/TRBV12-4	17	CASSLRQSLLGANVLTF	TGTGCCAGCAGTTTAAGACAGTCCCTCCTTGGGGCCAACGTCCTGACTTTC
-	-	TRBJ2-1	TRBV12-3/TRBV12-4	15	CASTVASSSYNEQFF	TGTGCCAGCACCGTAGCGTCTAGCTCCTACAATGAGCAGTTCTTC
many	-	TRBJ1-2	TRBV7-9	13	CASSLGSRYGYTF	TGTGCCAGCAGCTTAGGCTCACGTTATGGCTACACCTTC
-	TRBD2	TRBJ2-1	TRBV27	16	CASSLSIVAGVDEQFF	TGTGCCAGCAGTTTATCGATAGTAGCGGGGGTGGATGAGCAGTTCTTC
-	-	TRBJ2-5	TRBV18	14	CASSPQRGQETQYF	TGTGCCAGCTCACCACAACGGGGCCAAGAGACCCAGTACTTC
-	-	TRBJ2-1	TRBV7-2	15	CASSPRFETYNEQFF	TGTGCCAGCAGCCCCCGGTTCGAAACCTACAATGAGCAGTTCTTC
-	TRBD2	TRBJ2-3	TRBV3-1	16	CASSQGVLAGPDTQYF	TGTGCCAGCAGCCAAGGGGTCCTAGCGGGACCAGATACGCAGTATTTT
-	-	TRBJ1-2	TRBV20-1	13	CSARIPRGAGYTF	TGCAGTGCTAGGATACCACGGGGGGCTGGCTACACCTTC
-	-	TRBJ1-2	TRBV10-3	14	CAISPADSGVGYTF	TGTGCCATCAGCCCCGCCGACAGCGGCGTGGGCTACACCTTC
-	TRBD2	TRBJ2-1	TRBV5-1	15	CASATSGGGKNEQFF	TGCGCCAGCGCCACTAGCGGGGGAGGTAAAAATGAGCAGTTCTTC
-	TRBD1	TRBJ2-1	TRBV9	16	CASSVDRTGGYNEQFF	TGTGCCAGCAGCGTAGATCGGACAGGGGGATACAATGAGCAGTTCTTC
once	TRBD2	TRBJ2-5	TRBV20-1	14	CSAVRLAGEETQYF	TGCAGTGCTGTAAGACTAGCGGGGGAAGAGACCCAGTACTTC
-	-	TRBJ1-6	TRBV6-6	11	CASSYSDLLHF	TGTGCCAGCAGTTACTCGGACCTCCTCCACTTT
-	TRBD2	TRBJ2-3	TRBV7-3	16	CASSLSSGRSTDTQYF	TGTGCCAGCAGCTTATCTAGCGGGAGAAGCACAGATACGCAGTATTTT
few	-	TRBJ2-1	TRBV20-1	15	CSAPSLSGPRNEQFF	TGCAGTGCTCCGAGTCTGAGCGGACCAAGAAATGAGCAGTTCTTC
-	TRBD2	TRBJ2-1	TRBV4-1	16	CASSQEEREIYNEQFF	TGCGCCAGCAGCCAAGAGGAGCGGGAGATCTACAATGAGCAGTTCTTC